Each of the 20 T cell receptor beta chains below was sequenced from the same sample in a study of metastatic and nonmetastatic thyroid tumors (TCRdb year 2020). No treatment had been received by any patient before thyroid surgery. To prepare the library, PCR was applied. TCRdb shows the sequencer as Illumina HiSeq 4000. TCRdb applied fastp at Q25 and MiXCR to the public reads, then kept only in-frame beta chains. For this sample the table gives around 23,000 clones, of which around 21% were detected only once. Of the sample, 25% to 35% falls within the top ten clones. Source material: blood. These receptors came from a female donor with papillary thyroid cancer or a benign thyroid nodule (not recorded which). Some clones in this sample may be carry-over from other donors' samples.

This clone is medium-sized (0.01 to 0.1%) by share. The V and J genes are TRBV6-1 and TRBJ2-7, with D possibly TRBD2 on 6 matching bases. This CDR3 is 17 amino acids long. The germline V and J ends were trimmed by 7 bases and 0 bases, with 22 bases remaining between them. CDR1 is MNHNS and CDR2 is SASEGT in the germline V gene. The CDR3 region has the DNA TGTGCCAGCATATCCATTCGGGGGTCGAGGAGCTCCTACGAGCAGTACTTC. This sequence encodes CASISIRGSRSSYEQYF.

This clone was seen at least ten times. The sample has other DNA sequences that encode this CDR3 too. The rearrangement links TRBV12-3 or TRBV12-4 to TRBJ2-6, with D hard to call. Trimming pared 4 bases from V and 0 bases from J, leaving 7 bases between. This CDR3 region has 15 residues. The DNA of the CDR3 is TGTGCCAGCAGTTCACTCCACTCTGGGGCCAACGTCCTGACTTTC. It specifies CASSSLHSGANVLTF.

This clone is termed medium-sized. This chain links TRBV19 with TRBJ2-5, with 7 positions matching TRBD1. The CDR3 consists of 14 residues. V gave up 3 bases and J gave up 5 bases; unmatched junction bases: 6. Germline loops: CDR1 LNHDA, CDR2 SQIVND (reference sequence). The CDR3 nucleotides read TGTGCCAGTAGTATCGAAGGGGGCTGGGAGACCCAGTACTTC. It specifies CASSIEGGWETQYF.

This clone is medium-sized (0.01 to 0.1%) by share. The chain uses TRBV4-1 and TRBJ2-7, with TRBD1 matching 10 bases. The CDR3 totals 18 residues. V shed 2 bases and J 4 bases; nucleotides not matched to a gene: 14. The germline V gene encodes CDR1 MGHRA and CDR2 YSYEKL. CDR3 region: CASSQRDRGLPALYEQYF. In DNA, the CDR3 is TGCGCCAGCAGCCAACGAGACAGGGGGCTACCGGCCTTATACGAGCAGTACTTC.

This clone is classed as medium-sized (0.01 to 0.1%). This chain uses TRBV6-1 with TRBJ2-7; 8 bases are a match to TRBD1. This CDR3 comprises 13 residues. V was clipped by 6 bases and J by 3 bases; unmatched bases: 4. CDR1 and CDR2 (germline): MNHNS, SASEGT. The DNA for the CDR3 is TGTGCCAGCAGCGTGACAGGGGACTACGAGCAGTACTTC. This encodes CASSVTGDYEQYF.

This clone was seen a few times. Sequence at one end of the junction differs from germline and may be a read error. The chain is built from TRBV19 and TRBJ1-5, with D uncertain. Germline V gene sequence: CDR1 LNHDA, CDR2 SQIVND (reference sequence). The CDR3 length is 9 residues. Written as DNA, the CDR3 is TGTGCCATTGGTCAGCCTCAGCATTTT. Protein: CAIGQPQHF.

This clone came up many times. V is TRBV6-1 and J is TRBJ2-3, with TRBD2 matching 12 bases. The trim removed 4 bases at V and 4 bases at J, leaving 0 bases unmatched. CDR3 size: 14 residues. The germline V gene has CDR1 MNHNS and CDR2 SASEGT. CDR3 nucleotides: TGTGCCAGCAGTGGACTAGCGGGAGCAGATACGCAGTATTTT. Translating it yields CASSGLAGADTQYF.

The rearrangement joins TRBV9 to TRBJ2-2; D not certain. Looked up from germline, CDR1 is SGDLS and CDR2 is YYNGEE. V lost 0 bases and J 6 bases, leaving 12 bases between the germline ends. The CDR3 is 15 amino acids. CDR3 sequence (DNA): TGTGCCAGCAGCGTAGATCTACCCCCCTCCGGGGAGCTGTTTTTT. Protein sequence: CASSVDLPPSGELFF.

This clone was found many times. The CDR3 DNA is TGTGCCAGCAGAGAGTTGCCAGGGGGCGGGGAGTACTTC. Amino acid sequence: CASRELPGGGEYF. The chain uses TRBV9 and TRBJ2-7; 8 bases map to TRBD1. The germline CDR1 and CDR2 sequences are SGDLS and YYNGEE. This CDR3 contains 13 residues. V was pared by 5 bases and J by 11 bases, with 12 bases of the junction left unmatched.

This clone was recorded at least ten times. The V call is TRBV20-1, the J call TRBJ1-1; possible D gene TRBD1, 6 bases. The CDR3 runs 14 residues. The V gene lost 4 bases and the J gene lost 1 base, with 13 bases spanning the gap. Looked up from germline, CDR1 is DFQATT and CDR2 is SNEGSKA (reference sequence). CDR3 bases: TGCAGTGCTACAAGACAGGCTGGGAACACTGAAGCTTTCTTT. Translated, it gives CSATRQAGNTEAFF.

As concerns this clone: This may be a read error, as it is one base from a much larger clone. The sample holds other DNA sequences that translate to the same CDR3. J is TRBJ2-2 and V is TRBV9; D gene unclear. The germline CDR1 and CDR2 sequences are SGDLS and YYNGEE. This CDR3 comprises 18 residues. Trimming stripped 3 bases from V and 1 base from J, with 19 bases between. The CDR3: CASSGGFSSDLNTGELFF. The CDR3 coding sequence is TGTGCCAGCAGCGGAGGTTTTTCGTCAGATTTGAACACCGGGGAGCTGTTTTTT.

Comment on this clone: A read error may produce the germline difference seen at one junction end. The gene calls are TRBV24-1 and TRBJ2-2, with TRBD1 as a possible D gene (6 bases). Germline CDR1 and CDR2: KGHDR and SFDVKD. The CDR3 is made up of 16 amino acids. The CDR3 coding sequence is TGTTCCACCTGTGATTCTCAGACAGGGAACACCGGGGAGCTGTTTTTT. Translation: CSTCDSQTGNTGELFF.

This clone was detected many times. The chain combines TRBV3-1 with TRBJ2-1; 9 bases agree with TRBD2. The length of the CDR3 is 17 residues. The germline CDR1 and CDR2 sequences are LGHDT and YNNKEL (reference sequence). Losses at the gene ends were 4 bases for V and 3 bases for J; bases not matched to a gene: 10. CDR3 loop: CASSPDPLAGRYNEQFF. In DNA, the CDR3 is TGTGCCAGCAGCCCGGACCCGCTAGCGGGACGCTACAATGAGCAGTTCTTC.

There are a few counts of this clone. The genes are TRBV6-5 and TRBJ2-7, with D possibly TRBD1 on 6 matching bases. V shed 7 bases and J shed 4 bases, with 29 bases lying between them. This CDR3 spans 18 amino acids. In germline, CDR1 is MNHEY, CDR2 SVGAGI. CDR3 region: CASTEVTGRKIRPYEQYF. The CDR3 DNA follows: TGTGCCAGCACCGAGGTGACAGGAAGGAAGATACGACCATACGAGCAGTACTTC.

This clone was seen ten or more times. The chain recombines TRBV28 with TRBJ2-3, with D possibly TRBD2 on 6 matching bases. The CDR3 sequence is 12 residues long. CDR1 and CDR2 from the germline V gene are MDHEN and SYDVKM. The V end was cut by 8 bases, the J end by 0 bases, with 6 bases between. CDR3 protein: CASLASTDTQYF. The CDR3 bases are TGTGCCAGCCTAGCGAGCACAGATACGCAGTATTTT.

The V and J genes are TRBV29-1 and TRBJ2-3, with D tentatively TRBD2 (5 bases). The V end lost 5 bases, the J end lost 2 bases, and 14 bases lay between the germline ends. This CDR3 has 14 amino acids. In germline, CDR1 is SQVTM, CDR2 ANQGSEA. CDR3 in amino acids: CSVLVGANTDTQYF. DNA of the CDR3: TGCAGCGTTTTAGTGGGAGCCAACACAGATACGCAGTATTTT.

At least ten counts were recorded for this clone. V usage is TRBV20-1 and J usage is TRBJ2-7; TRBD2 might be the D (6 bases). There are 15 residues in the CDR3. Germline V gene lookup returns CDR1 DFQATT and CDR2 SNEGSKA (reference sequence). Between the trimmed V and J ends, which lost 4 bases and 5 bases, there was a span of 21 bases. CDR3 nucleotide sequence: TGCAGTGCTATAGAGAGTTGGGGCGGCGGGAACGAGCAGTACTTC. Encoded protein: CSAIESWGGGNEQYF.

This clone was counted at least ten times. In DNA, the CDR3 is TGCGCCAGCAGCTCCCAGGGGGCGCGGTTTGAAAAACTGTTTTTT. It translates to CASSSQGARFEKLFF. V usage is TRBV5-1 and J usage is TRBJ1-4, with 8 nucleotides matching TRBD1. V lost 3 bases and J lost 7; bases outside the gene matches: 8. The CDR3 has 15 residues. The germline CDR1 and CDR2 sequences are SGHRS and YFSETQ.

For this clone: A junction boundary mismatches the germline segment, possibly from a read error. The CDR3 DNA sequence: TGTGCCAGCATCTACCAATCCTACGATCAGTACTTC. Protein: CASIYQSYDQYF. V and J are TRBV7-9 and TRBJ2-7; D is unresolved. The germline gives CDR1 SEHNR, CDR2 FQNEAQ (reference sequence). CDR3 length: 12 amino acids. The full variable domain, rest sourced from reference TRBV7-9 and TRBJ2-7, is DTGVSQNPRHKITKRGQNVTFRCDPISEHNRLYWYRQTLGQGPEFLTYFQNEAQLEKSRLLSDRFSAERPKGSFSTLEIQRTEQGDSAMYLCASIYQSYDQYFGPGTRLTVT.

The chain links TRBV28 to TRBJ2-2; D is unresolved. CDR1 and CDR2 (germline): MDHEN, SYDVKM. V gave up 6 bases and J gave up 0 bases, with 8 bases separating them. The CDR3 covers 14 residues. CDR3 in amino acids: CASSQDANTGELFF. DNA of the CDR3: TGTGCCAGCAGCCAGGACGCGAACACCGGGGAGCTGTTTTTT.